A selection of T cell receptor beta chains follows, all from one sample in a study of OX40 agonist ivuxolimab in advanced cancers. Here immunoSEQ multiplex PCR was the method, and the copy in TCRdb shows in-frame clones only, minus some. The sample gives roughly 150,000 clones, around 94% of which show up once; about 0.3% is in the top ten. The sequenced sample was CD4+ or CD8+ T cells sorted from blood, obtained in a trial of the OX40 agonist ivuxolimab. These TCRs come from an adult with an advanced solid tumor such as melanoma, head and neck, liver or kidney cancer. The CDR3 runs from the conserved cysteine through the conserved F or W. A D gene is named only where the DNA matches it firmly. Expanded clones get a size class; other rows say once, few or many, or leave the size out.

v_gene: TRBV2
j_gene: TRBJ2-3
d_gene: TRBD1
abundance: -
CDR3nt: TGTGCCAGCAGTCTAACAGGGGCGGCAGATACGCAGTATTTT
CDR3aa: CASSLTGAADTQYF

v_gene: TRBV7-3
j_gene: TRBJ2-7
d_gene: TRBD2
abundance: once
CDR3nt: TGTGCCAGCAGCTTGAAGGGACTAGCGGTTCCTACCGAGCAGTACTTC
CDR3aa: CASSLKGLAVPTEQYF

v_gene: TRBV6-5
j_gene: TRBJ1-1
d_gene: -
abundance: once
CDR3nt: TGTGCCAGCAGACGTCGGGCCGTTTTGAACACTGAAGCTTTCTTT
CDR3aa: CASRRRAVLNTEAFF

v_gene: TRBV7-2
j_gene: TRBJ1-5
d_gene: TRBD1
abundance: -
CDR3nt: TGTGCCAGCAGCCCCTCGACAGGGTATTCGAATCAGCCCCAGCATTTT
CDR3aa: CASSPSTGYSNQPQHF

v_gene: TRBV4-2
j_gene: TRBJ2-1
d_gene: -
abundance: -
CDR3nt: TGTGCCAGCAGCCGGAACCCGAATCGGGACTACAATGAGCAGTTCTTC
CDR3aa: CASSRNPNRDYNEQFF

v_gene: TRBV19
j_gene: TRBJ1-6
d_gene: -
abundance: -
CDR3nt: TGTGCCAGTAGTATTACAGGGCGCGGATGGAATTCACCCCTCCACTTT
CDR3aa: CASSITGRGWNSPLHF

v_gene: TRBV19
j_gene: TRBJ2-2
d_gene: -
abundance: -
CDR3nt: TGTGCCAGTAGTATCTTGGTGAACACCGGGGAGCTGTTTTTT
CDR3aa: CASSILVNTGELFF

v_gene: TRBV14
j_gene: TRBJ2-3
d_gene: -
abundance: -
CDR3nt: TGTGCCAGTACTATCCTGGGGGCAGATACGCAGTATTTT
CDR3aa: CASTILGADTQYF

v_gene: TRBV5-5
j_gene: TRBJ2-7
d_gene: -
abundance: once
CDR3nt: TGTGCCAGCAGCTTGGACTTCGAGAGGCAGTACTTC
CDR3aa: CASSLDFERQYF

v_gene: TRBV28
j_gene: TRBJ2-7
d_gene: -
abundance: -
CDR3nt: TGTGCCATCCAGGAGGGGTTCGAGCAGTACTTC
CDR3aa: CAIQEGFEQYF

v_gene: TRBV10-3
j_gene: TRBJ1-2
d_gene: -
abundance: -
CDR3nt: TGTGCCATCAGTGACAGGGGTAACTATGGCTACACCTTC
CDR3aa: CAISDRGNYGYTF

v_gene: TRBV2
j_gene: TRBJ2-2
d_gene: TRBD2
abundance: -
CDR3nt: TGTGCCAGCAGTGAAAGAGTCGGTCTAGCGGGGAGGACCGGGGAGCTGTTTTTT
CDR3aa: CASSERVGLAGRTGELFF

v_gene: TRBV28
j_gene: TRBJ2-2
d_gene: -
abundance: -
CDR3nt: TGTGCCAGCAGTTTCCAAAAGAGGGGAAAGGGCCAGGGAACCGGGGAGCTGTTTTTT
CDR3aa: CASSFQKRGKGQGTGELFF

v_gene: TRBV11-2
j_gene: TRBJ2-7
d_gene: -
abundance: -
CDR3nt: TGTGCCAGCAGCTTCCGGGACACTTTATACGAGCAGTACTTC
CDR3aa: CASSFRDTLYEQYF

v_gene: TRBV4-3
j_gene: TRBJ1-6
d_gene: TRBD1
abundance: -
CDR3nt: TGCGCCAGCAGCCATGTGGGGGCGGGACAGGTTTTGGGGGCCCTCCACTTT
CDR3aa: CASSHVGAGQVLGALHF

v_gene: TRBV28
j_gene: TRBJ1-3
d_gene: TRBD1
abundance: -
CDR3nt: TGTGCCAGCAGACTAACAGGGGCCTCTGGAAACACCATATATTTT
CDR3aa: CASRLTGASGNTIYF

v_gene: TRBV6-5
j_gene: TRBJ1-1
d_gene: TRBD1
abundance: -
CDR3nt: TGTGCCAGCAGTCGCCCTGGGACAGGGGTCACTGAAGCTTTCTTT
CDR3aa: CASSRPGTGVTEAFF

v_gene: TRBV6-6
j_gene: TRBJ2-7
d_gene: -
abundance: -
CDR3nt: TGTGCCAGCACCGCCCTTGTGACCTACGAGCAGTACTTC
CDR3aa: CASTALVTYEQYF

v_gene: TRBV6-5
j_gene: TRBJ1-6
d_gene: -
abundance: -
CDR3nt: TGTGCCAGCGGGAGGGTTGACTCACCCCTCCACTTT
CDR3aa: CASGRVDSPLHF

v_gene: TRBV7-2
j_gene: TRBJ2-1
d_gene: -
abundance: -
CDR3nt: TGTGCCAGCAGCTTATCCAGGGCGAGCTCCTACAATGAGCAGTTCTTC
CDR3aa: CASSLSRASSYNEQFF

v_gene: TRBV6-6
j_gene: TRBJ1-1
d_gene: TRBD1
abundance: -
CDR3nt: TGTGCCAGCATCAAACAGGGGCATACTGAAGCTTTCTTT
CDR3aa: CASIKQGHTEAFF

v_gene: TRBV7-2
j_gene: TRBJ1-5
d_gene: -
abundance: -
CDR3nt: TGTGCCAGCAGCTTAGCTTACATAAACAATCAGCCCCAGCATTTT
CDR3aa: CASSLAYINNQPQHF

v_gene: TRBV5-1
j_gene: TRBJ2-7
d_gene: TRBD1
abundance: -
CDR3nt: TGCGCCAGCAGCCCCGGACAGGGGGCGGGTGAGCAGTACTTC
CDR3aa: CASSPGQGAGEQYF

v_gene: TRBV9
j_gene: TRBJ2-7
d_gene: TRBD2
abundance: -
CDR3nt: TGTGCCAGCAGCCCACTGACTAGCGCGGAGCAGTACTTC
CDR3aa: CASSPLTSAEQYF

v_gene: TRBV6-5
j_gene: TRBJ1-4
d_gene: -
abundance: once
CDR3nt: TGTGCCAGCAAGGTCGGTGATGAAAAACTGTTTTTT
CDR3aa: CASKVGDEKLFF

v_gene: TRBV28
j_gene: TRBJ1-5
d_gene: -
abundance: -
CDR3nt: TGTGCCAGCAGTTTCTCCAGACCGGCCAATCAGCCCCAGCATTTT
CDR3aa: CASSFSRPANQPQHF

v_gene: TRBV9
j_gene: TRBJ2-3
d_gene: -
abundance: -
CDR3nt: TGTGCCAGCAGCGTAGTAGGTCAGAGCACAGATACGCAGTATTTT
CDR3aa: CASSVVGQSTDTQYF

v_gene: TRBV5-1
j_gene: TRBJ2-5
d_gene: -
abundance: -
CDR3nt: TGCGCCAGCAGCCTCATGCTCGTTGCCGGGACCCAGTACTTC
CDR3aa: CASSLMLVAGTQYF

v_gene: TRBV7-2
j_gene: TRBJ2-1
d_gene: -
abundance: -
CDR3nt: TGTGCCAGCGGACCCACCACCTACAATGAGCAGTTCTTC
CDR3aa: CASGPTTYNEQFF

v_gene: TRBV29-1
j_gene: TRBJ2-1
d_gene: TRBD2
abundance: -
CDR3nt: TGCAGCGTTGGCCCACTAGCGGGACCTTCCAATGAGCAGTTCTTC
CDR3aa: CSVGPLAGPSNEQFF

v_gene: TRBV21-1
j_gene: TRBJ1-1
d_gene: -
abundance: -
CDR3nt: TGTGCCAGCAGCAAAGGGAGGTGGAGGGAGGGAGAATACACTGAAGCTTTCTTT
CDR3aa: CASSKGRWREGEYTEAFF

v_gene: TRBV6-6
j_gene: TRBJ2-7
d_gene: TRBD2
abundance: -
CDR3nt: TGTGCCAGCACTAGCGGAGCCTACGAGCAGTACTTC
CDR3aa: CASTSGAYEQYF

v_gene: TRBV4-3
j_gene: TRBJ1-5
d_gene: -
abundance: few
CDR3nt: TGCGCCAGCAGCCAAGCGGCCAGGGGAGGCAATCAGCCCCAGCATTTT
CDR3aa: CASSQAARGGNQPQHF

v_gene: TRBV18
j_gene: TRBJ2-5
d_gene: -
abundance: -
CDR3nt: TGTGCCAGCTCGCCAGGGATGCAAGAGACCCAGTACTTC
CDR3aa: CASSPGMQETQYF

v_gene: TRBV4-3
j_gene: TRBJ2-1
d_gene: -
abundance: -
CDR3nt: TGCGCCAGCAGCCAAGATTCTCCCGGGGGATTGGAGTCCTACAATGAGCAGTTCTTC
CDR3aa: CASSQDSPGGLESYNEQFF

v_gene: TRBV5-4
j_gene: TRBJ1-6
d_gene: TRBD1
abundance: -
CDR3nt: TGTGCCAGCAGCACGACAGGGGGCTATTCACCCCTCCACTTT
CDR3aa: CASSTTGGYSPLHF

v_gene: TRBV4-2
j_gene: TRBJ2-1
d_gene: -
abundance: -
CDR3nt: TGTGCCAGCAGCCAAGATTCCATCTACAATGAGCAGTTCTTC
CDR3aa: CASSQDSIYNEQFF

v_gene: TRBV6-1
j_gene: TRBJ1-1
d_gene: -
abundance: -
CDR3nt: TGTGCCAGCACCTCGAGGTATTGGAGGAACACTGAAGCTTTCTTT
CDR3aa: CASTSRYWRNTEAFF

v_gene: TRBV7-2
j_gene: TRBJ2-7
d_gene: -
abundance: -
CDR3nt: TGTGCCAGCAGCTCCACAGGGTCCTACGAGCAGTACTTC
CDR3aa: CASSSTGSYEQYF

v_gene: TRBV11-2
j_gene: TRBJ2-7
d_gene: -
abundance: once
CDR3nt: TGTGCCAGCAGCTTGCTGGGGACGCCGGGCTCCTACGAGCAGTACTTC
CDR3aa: CASSLLGTPGSYEQYF

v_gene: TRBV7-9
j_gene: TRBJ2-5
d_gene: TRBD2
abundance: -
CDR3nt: TGTGCCAGCAGCCCTCCCACTAGCGGGATGAGAGAGACCCAGTACTTC
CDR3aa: CASSPPTSGMRETQYF

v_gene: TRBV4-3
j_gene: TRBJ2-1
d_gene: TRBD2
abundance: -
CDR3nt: TGCGCCAGCAGCCAAGATCGGCGGGAGGTCTCCTACAATGAGCAGTTCTTC
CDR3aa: CASSQDRREVSYNEQFF

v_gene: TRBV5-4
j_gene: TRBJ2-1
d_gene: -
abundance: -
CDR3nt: TGTGCCAGCAGCCCCTCAAGCTCGCTCTCCTACAATGAGCAGTTCTTC
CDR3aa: CASSPSSSLSYNEQFF

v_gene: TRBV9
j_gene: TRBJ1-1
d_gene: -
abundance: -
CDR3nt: TGTGCCAGCAGCGTACCCCTGGAGAACACTGAAGCTTTCTTT
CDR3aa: CASSVPLENTEAFF

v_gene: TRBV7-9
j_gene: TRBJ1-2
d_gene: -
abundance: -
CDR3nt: TGTGCCAGCAGCACTCGTCCCCGGGATGGCTACACCTTC
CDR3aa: CASSTRPRDGYTF

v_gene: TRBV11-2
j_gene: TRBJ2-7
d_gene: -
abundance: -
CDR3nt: TGTGCCAGCAGCTTAATGGGGGGCAGGGACGAGCAGTACTTC
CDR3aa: CASSLMGGRDEQYF

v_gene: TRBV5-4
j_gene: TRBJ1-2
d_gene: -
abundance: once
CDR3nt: TGTGCCAGCAGCTCACCACCTGGACAGCATGGCTACACCTTC
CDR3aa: CASSSPPGQHGYTF

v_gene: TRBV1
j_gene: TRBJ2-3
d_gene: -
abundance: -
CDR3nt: TGCACCAGCAGCCAACCGGGACTTCGCACAGATACGCAGTATTTT
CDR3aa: CTSSQPGLRTDTQYF

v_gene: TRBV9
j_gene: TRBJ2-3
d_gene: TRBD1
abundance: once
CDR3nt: TGTGCCAGCACTCTCACAGGGGGAAGCACAGATACGCAGTATTTT
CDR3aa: CASTLTGGSTDTQYF

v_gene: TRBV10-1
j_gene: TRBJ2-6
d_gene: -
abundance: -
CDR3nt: TGCGCCAGCAGCGGGGTAGCTGTCAGGTCTGGGGCCAACGTCCTGACTTTC
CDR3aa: CASSGVAVRSGANVLTF

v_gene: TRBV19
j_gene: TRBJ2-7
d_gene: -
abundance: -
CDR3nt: TGTGCCAGTAGTAACAGTTACTACGAGCAGTACTTC
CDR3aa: CASSNSYYEQYF

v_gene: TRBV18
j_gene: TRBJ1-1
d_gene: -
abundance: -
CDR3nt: TGTGCCAGCTCACCACCAGTGAACACTGAAGCTTTCTTT
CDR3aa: CASSPPVNTEAFF